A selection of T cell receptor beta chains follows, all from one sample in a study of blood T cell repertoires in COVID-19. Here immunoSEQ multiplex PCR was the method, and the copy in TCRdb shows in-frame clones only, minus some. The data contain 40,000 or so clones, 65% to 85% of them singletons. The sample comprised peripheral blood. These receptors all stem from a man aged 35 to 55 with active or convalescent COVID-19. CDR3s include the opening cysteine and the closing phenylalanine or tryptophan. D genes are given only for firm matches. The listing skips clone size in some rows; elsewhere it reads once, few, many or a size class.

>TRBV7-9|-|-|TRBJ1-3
CASSPAGNSGNTIYF
TGTGCCAGCAGCCCCGCGGGGAACTCTGGAAACACCATATATTTT
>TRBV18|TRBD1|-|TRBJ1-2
CASSSDRGRLGYTF
TGTGCCAGCTCATCGGACAGGGGGCGTCTCGGCTACACCTTC
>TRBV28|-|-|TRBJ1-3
CASSLSGPRNTIYF
TGTGCCAGCAGTTTAAGCGGGCCCAGAAACACCATATATTTT
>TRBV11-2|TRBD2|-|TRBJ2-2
CASSSGGPGELFF
TGTGCCAGCAGCAGCGGGGGACCCGGGGAGCTGTTTTTT
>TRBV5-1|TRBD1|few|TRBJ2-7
CASSSWTGPYEQYF
TGCGCCAGCAGCTCCTGGACAGGTCCCTACGAGCAGTACTTC
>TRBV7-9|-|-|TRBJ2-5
CASSLASYRTQYF
TGTGCCAGCAGCTTAGCGAGTTACAGGACCCAGTACTTC
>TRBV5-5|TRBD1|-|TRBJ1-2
CASSQSRTGGVYGYTF
TGTGCCAGCAGCCAATCCCGGACAGGGGGCGTCTATGGCTACACCTTC
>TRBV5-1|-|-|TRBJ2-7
CASSLGVAEVYEQYF
TGCGCCAGCAGCTTGGGGGTGGCGGAGGTCTACGAGCAGTACTTC
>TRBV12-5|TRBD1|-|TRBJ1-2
CASALGQRNYGYTF
TGTGCTAGTGCCTTGGGACAGAGAAACTATGGCTACACCTTC
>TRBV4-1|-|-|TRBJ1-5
CASSHGHLNRNQPQHF
TGCGCCAGCAGCCACGGACATTTGAACCGCAATCAGCCCCAGCATTTT
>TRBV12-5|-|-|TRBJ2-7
CASGPTLWYEQYF
TGTGCTAGTGGTCCGACTTTATGGTACGAGCAGTACTTC
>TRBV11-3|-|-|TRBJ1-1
CASSLDPTEAFF
TGTGCCAGCAGCTTAGATCCAACTGAAGCTTTCTTT